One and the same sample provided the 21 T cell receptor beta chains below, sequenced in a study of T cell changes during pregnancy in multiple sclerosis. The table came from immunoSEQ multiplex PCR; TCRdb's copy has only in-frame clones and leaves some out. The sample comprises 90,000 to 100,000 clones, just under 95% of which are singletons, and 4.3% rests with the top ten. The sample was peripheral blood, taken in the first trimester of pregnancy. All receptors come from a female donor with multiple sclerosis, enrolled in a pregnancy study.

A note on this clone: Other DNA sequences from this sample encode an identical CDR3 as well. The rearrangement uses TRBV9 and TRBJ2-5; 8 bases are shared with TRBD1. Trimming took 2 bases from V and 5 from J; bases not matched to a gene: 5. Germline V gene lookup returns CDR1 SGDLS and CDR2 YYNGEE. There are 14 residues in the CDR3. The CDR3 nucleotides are TGTGCCAGCAGCGTTGGACAGGGTCAGGAGACCCAGTACTTC. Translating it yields CASSVGQGQETQYF.

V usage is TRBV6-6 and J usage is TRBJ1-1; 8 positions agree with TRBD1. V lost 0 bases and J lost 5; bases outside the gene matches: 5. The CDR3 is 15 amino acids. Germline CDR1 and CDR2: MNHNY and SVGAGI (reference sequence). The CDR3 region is CASSYSGQGGTEAFF. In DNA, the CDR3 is TGTGCCAGCAGTTACTCTGGACAGGGAGGGACTGAAGCTTTCTTT.

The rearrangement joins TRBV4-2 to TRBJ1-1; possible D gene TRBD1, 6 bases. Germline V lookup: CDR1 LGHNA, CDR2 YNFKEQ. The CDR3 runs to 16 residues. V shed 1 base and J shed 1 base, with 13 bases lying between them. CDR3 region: CASSQGQAFPNTEAFF. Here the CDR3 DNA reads TGTGCCAGCAGCCAAGGACAGGCTTTTCCGAACACTGAAGCTTTCTTT.

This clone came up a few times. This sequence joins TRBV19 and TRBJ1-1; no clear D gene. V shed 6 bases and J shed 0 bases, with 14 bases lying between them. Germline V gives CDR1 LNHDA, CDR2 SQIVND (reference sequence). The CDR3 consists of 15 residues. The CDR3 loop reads CASREPRAVNTEAFF. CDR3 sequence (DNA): TGTGCCAGTAGGGAACCGAGGGCAGTGAACACTGAAGCTTTCTTT.

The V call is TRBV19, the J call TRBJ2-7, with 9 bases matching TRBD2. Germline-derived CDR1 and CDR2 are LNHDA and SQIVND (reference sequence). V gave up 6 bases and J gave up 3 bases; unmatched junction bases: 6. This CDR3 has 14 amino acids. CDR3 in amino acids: CASSPGTSRYEQYF. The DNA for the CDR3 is TGTGCCAGTAGCCCGGGGACTAGCCGCTACGAGCAGTACTTC.

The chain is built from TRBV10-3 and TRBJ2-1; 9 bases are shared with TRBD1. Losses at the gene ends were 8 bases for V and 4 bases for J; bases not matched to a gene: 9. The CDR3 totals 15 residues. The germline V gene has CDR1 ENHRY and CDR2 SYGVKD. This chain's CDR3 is CAIRREGQGYNEQFF. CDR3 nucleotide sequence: TGTGCCATCCGCAGGGAGGGACAGGGATACAATGAGCAGTTCTTC.

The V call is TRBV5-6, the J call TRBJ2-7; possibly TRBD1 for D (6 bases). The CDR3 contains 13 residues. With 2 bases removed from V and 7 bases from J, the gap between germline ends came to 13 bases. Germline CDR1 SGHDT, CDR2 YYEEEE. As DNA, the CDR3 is TGTGCCAGCAGCTTCGTGGGGGCTTGGGAGCAGTACTTC. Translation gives CASSFVGAWEQYF.

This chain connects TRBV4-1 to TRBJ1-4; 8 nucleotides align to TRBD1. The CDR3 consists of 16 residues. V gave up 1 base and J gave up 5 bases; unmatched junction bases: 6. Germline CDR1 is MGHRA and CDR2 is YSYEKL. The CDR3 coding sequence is TGCGCCAGCAGCCAAGGTGGGACAGGAAAAAATGAAAAACTGTTTTTT. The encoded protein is CASSQGGTGKNEKLFF.

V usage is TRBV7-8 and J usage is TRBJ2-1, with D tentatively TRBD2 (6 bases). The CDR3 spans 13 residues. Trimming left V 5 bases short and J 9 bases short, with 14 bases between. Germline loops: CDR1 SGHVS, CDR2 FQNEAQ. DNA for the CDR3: TGTGCCAGCAGCCCGGTAATGGGGGGTGAGCAGTTCTTC. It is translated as CASSPVMGGEQFF. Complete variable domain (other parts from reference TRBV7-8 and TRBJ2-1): GAGVSQSPRYKVAKRGQDVALRCDPISGHVSLFWYQQALGQGPEFLTYFQNEAQLDKSGLPSDRFFAERPEGSVSTLKIQRTQQEDSAVYLCASSPVMGGEQFFGPGTRLTVL.

The CDR3 nucleotides read TGTGCCAGCAGCTTAACGGGGGGGACAGATACGCAGTATTTT. Its protein is CASSLTGGTDTQYF. V usage is TRBV7-8 and J usage is TRBJ2-3; 8 bases are a match to TRBD2. The CDR3 covers 14 residues. The ends lost 2 bases at V and 3 bases at J; junction bases unmatched: 1. Per the germline V gene, CDR1 is SGHVS and CDR2 is FQNEAQ.

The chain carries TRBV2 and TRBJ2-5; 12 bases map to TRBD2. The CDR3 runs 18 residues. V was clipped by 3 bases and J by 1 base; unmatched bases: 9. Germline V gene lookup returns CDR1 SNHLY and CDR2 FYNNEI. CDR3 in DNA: TGTGCCAGCAGTGAGAAGGCTAGCGGGGGGGGGAGCCAAGAGACCCAGTACTTC. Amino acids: CASSEKASGGGSQETQYF.

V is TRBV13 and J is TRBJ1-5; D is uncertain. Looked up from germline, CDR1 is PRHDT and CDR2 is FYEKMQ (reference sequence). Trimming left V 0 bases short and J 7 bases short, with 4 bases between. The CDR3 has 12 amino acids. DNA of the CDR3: TGTGCCAGCAGCTTAGGCAGGCAGCCCCAGCATTTT. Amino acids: CASSLGRQPQHF.

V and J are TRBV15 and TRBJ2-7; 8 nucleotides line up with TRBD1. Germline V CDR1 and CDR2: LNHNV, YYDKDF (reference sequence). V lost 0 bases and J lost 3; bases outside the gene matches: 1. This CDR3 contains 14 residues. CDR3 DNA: TGTGCCACCAGCAGAGAAGGGACAGGCTACGAGCAGTACTTC. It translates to CATSREGTGYEQYF.

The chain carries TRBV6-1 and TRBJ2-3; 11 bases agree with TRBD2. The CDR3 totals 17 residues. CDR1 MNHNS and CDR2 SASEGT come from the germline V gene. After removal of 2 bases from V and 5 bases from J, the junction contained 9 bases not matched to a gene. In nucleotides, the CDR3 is TGTGCCAGCAGTGAACTGGTAGCGGGGGGGCCGGTAGATACGCAGTATTTT. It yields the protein CASSELVAGGPVDTQYF.

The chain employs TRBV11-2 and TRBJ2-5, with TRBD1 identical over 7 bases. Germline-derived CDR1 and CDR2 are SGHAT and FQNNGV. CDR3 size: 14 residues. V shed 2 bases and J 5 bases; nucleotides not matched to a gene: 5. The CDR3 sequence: CASSLITGVETQYF. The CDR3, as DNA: TGTGCCAGCAGCTTAATCACAGGGGTGGAGACCCAGTACTTC.

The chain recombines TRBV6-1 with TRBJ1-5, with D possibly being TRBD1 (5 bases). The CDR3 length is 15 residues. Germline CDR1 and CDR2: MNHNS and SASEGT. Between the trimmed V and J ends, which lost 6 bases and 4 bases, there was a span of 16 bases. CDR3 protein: CASREKGAYNQPQHF. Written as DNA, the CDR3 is TGTGCCAGCAGAGAGAAAGGGGCGTATAATCAGCCCCAGCATTTT.

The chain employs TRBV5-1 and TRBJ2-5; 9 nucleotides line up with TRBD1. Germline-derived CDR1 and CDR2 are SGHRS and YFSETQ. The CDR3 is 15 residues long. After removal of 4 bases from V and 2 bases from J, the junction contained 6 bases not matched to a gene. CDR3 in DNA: TGCGCCAGCAGCGGAGGGACAGGGAGGCAAGAGACCCAGTACTTC. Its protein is CASSGGTGRQETQYF.

The CDR3 here is CASSVAFSGTENYGYTF. The CDR3 DNA reads as TGTGCCAGCAGCGTAGCTTTTTCCGGGACAGAGAACTATGGCTACACCTTC. The chain employs TRBV9 and TRBJ1-2; the match to TRBD1 covers 7 bases. The germline V gene has CDR1 SGDLS and CDR2 YYNGEE. The trim removed 0 bases at V and 2 bases at J, leaving 10 bases unmatched. The CDR3 is 17 amino acids.

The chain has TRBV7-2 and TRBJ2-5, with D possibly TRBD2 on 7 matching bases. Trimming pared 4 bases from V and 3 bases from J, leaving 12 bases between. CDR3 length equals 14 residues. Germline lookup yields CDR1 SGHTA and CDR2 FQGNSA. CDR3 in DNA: TGTGCCAGCAGCTCTGGGGGGGCCAAAGAGACCCAGTACTTC. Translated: CASSSGGAKETQYF. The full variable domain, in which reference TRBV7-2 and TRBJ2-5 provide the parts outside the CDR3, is GAGVSQSPSNKVTEKGKDVELRCDPISGHTALYWYRQSLGQGLEFLIYFQGNSAPDKSGLPSDRFSAERTGGSVSTLTIQRTQQEDSAVYLCASSSGGAKETQYFGPGTRLLVL.

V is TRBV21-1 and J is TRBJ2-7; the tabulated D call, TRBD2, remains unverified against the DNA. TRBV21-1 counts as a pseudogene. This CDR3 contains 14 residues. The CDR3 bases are TGTGCCAGCAGCAAAGGACGAGGTCTCGACGAGCAGTACTTC. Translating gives CASSKGRGLDEQYF.

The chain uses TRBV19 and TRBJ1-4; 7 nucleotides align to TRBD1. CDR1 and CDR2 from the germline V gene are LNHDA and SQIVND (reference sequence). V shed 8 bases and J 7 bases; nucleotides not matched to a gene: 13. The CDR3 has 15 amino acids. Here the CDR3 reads CASYEGGQSLEKLFF. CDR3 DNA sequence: TGTGCCAGTTACGAGGGGGGACAGTCCCTTGAAAAACTGTTTTTT.